These 21 T cell receptor beta chains were sequenced from one sample in a study of T cells after yellow fever vaccination. TCRdb processed the 5' RACE reads anew with MiXCR; each CDR3 protein has one entry. The sample yields approximately 600,000 distinct CDR3 sequences, 10% to 15% seen once. Sequences were derived from PBMCs, sampled on the day of the yellow fever booster vaccination. The receptor set was obtained from a man aged 25-40 years who received the YFV17D yellow fever vaccine.

This clonotype was observed a handful of times. This chain links TRBV5-6 with TRBJ2-2, with 7 bases fitting TRBD1. V was pared by 6 bases and J by 4 bases, with 6 bases of the junction left unmatched. CDR3 length: 14 residues. The germline CDR1 and CDR2 sequences are SGHDT and YYEEEE. The CDR3 here is CASKWGQSTGELFF. CDR3 nucleotide sequence: TGTGCCAGCAAGTGGGGACAGAGCACCGGGGAGCTGTTTTTT.

V gene TRBV7-2 combines with J gene TRBJ2-5, with unresolved D. Germline values: CDR1 SGHTA, CDR2 FQGNSA. The V and J ends lost 5 bases and 7 bases respectively, with 8 bases between them. The CDR3 is 11 amino acids. CDR3 bases: TGTGCCAGCAGCCGGATGGGGACCCAGTACTTC. Its translation: CASSRMGTQYF.

In this sample, this clonotype turned up a few times. J is TRBJ2-7 and V is TRBV27; no firm D call. The germline gives CDR1 MNHEY, CDR2 SMNVEV (reference sequence). V lost 6 bases and J lost 1, with 7 bases in between. The length of the CDR3 is 12 residues. The CDR3 DNA sequence: TGTGCCAGCAGGGCAGCGTCCTACGAGCAGTACTTC. This translates into CASRAASYEQYF.

This clonotype came up a few times. The rearrangement uses TRBV6-2 or TRBV6-3 and TRBJ2-1, with 8 bases aligning to TRBD2. V trimming: 5 bases; J trimming: 7 bases; junction bases outside the gene matches: 13. Germline V CDR1 and CDR2: MNHEY, SVGEGT. The CDR3 extends over 16 amino acids. The CDR3 protein is CASSTPREAPRNEQFF. In nucleotides, the CDR3 is TGTGCCAGCAGTACACCGCGGGAGGCCCCCCGAAATGAGCAGTTCTTC.

The J gene is TRBJ2-1, the V gene TRBV2; possible D gene TRBD1, 5 bases. Trimming stripped 8 bases from V and 3 bases from J, with 8 bases between. The CDR3 has 12 residues. Germline CDR1 is SNHLY and CDR2 is FYNNEI. As DNA, the CDR3 is TGTGCCAGCGCACAGGACTACAATGAGCAGTTCTTC. Translating gives CASAQDYNEQFF.

This clonotype was counted only a few times. This chain uses TRBV5-1 with TRBJ2-2; D gene uncertain. This CDR3 is 15 amino acids long. Germline-derived CDR1 and CDR2 are SGHRS and YFSETQ. The V and J ends lost 1 base and 0 bases respectively, with 7 bases between them. The CDR3 DNA reads TGCGCCAGCAGCTTGAGGCCAACGAACACCGGGGAGCTGTTTTTT. Translating it yields CASSLRPTNTGELFF.

This clonotype has just a few counts. This rearrangement joins TRBV11-1 to TRBJ2-2; maybe TRBD1 (6 bases). The CDR3 is 18 residues long. Germline CDR1 reads SGHAT; CDR2 reads FQDESV (reference sequence). The V gene lost 1 base and the J gene lost 3 bases, with 18 bases spanning the gap. The CDR3 nucleotides are TGTGCCAGCAGCTTAGACCCCAGGGGTAAATTCTACACCGGGGAGCTGTTTTTT. Its protein is CASSLDPRGKFYTGELFF.

The sample holds a few counts of this clonotype. The V call is TRBV20-1, the J call TRBJ2-1; 11 nucleotides align to TRBD2. The trim removed 3 bases at V and 8 bases at J, leaving 9 bases unmatched. The CDR3 runs to 15 residues. From germline, CDR1 is DFQATT and CDR2 SNEGSKA (reference sequence). The CDR3 is CSARSGSGRADEQFF. The CDR3 DNA reads TGCAGTGCTAGGTCGGGTAGCGGGAGGGCCGATGAGCAGTTCTTC.

The chain is built from TRBV12-3 or TRBV12-4 and TRBJ1-5; D remains unclear. This CDR3 region has 15 residues. Trimming took off 4 bases at V and 4 bases at J, with 14 bases between the two ends. CDR3 nucleotide sequence: TGTGCCAGCAGTTACTTTCTGACAAGTAATCAGCCCCAGCATTTT. Protein sequence: CASSYFLTSNQPQHF.

The DNA of the CDR3 is TGTGCCAGCAGGTCGCTAGGTGGGGGAAGCAATCAGCCCCAGCATTTT. Translation: CASRSLGGGSNQPQHF. The rearrangement joins TRBV27 to TRBJ1-5; D may be TRBD1 (5 bases). V lost 6 bases and J 1 base, leaving 16 bases between the germline ends. From germline, CDR1 is MNHEY and CDR2 SMNVEV (reference sequence). This CDR3 region has 16 residues.

This chain links TRBV10-3 with TRBJ1-2; 10 nucleotides agree with TRBD1. The V gene's germline CDR1 is ENHRY and CDR2 SYGVKD. The CDR3 sequence is 11 residues long. With V trimmed by 8 bases and J by 7 bases, 1 base remained unmatched. For the CDR3, the DNA is TGTGCCATCGGGACAGGGGTTGGCTACACCTTC. Translated, it gives CAIGTGVGYTF.

The rearrangement joins TRBV7-6 to TRBJ1-5; D not resolved. Germline-derived CDR1 and CDR2 are SGHVS and FNYEAQ. The CDR3 has 13 amino acids. Trimming removed 3 bases from V and 11 bases from J, with 14 bases in between. The CDR3 loop is CASSFDKGGTQHF. The DNA for the CDR3 is TGTGCCAGCAGCTTTGACAAAGGTGGCACCCAGCATTTT.

This clonotype has more than one count but fewer than ten. The rearrangement links TRBV24-1 to TRBJ2-3; D is unresolved. Trimming took off 7 bases at V and 2 bases at J, with 6 bases between the two ends. This CDR3 region has 12 residues. Germline values: CDR1 KGHDR, CDR2 SFDVKD. The CDR3 is CATSSTTDTQYF. In DNA, the CDR3 is TGTGCCACCAGCTCGACCACAGATACGCAGTATTTT.

This chain links TRBV29-1 with TRBJ2-3; perhaps TRBD1 as D (7 bases). V lost 4 bases, J lost 5 bases, and 13 bases lay in between. The germline V gene has CDR1 SQVTM and CDR2 ANQGSEA. This CDR3 has 13 amino acids. Written as DNA, the CDR3 is TGCAGCGTTGGGGAGGACAGGCGAGATACGCAGTATTTT. It specifies CSVGEDRRDTQYF.

In this sample, this clonotype turned up a few times. This chain joins TRBV7-9 and TRBJ2-2; the match to TRBD2 covers 11 bases. The CDR3 is made up of 17 amino acids. Per germline, CDR1 SEHNR and CDR2 FQNEAQ (reference sequence). Trimming took 8 bases from V and 0 from J; bases not matched to a gene: 8. CDR3 coding DNA: TGTGCCAGCCTTGAGTTGACTAGCGGGGCGAACACCGGGGAGCTGTTTTTT. It yields the protein CASLELTSGANTGELFF. The variable domain in full, completed from reference TRBV7-9 and TRBJ2-2, reads DTGVSQNPRHKITKRGQNVTFRCDPISEHNRLYWYRQTLGQGPEFLTYFQNEAQLEKSRLLSDRFSAERPKGSFSTLEIQRTEQGDSAMYLCASLELTSGANTGELFFGEGSRLTVL.

This clonotype was seen a handful of times. The chain couples TRBV20-1 to TRBJ2-3; 8 nucleotides match TRBD2. Germline V gene lookup returns CDR1 DFQATT and CDR2 SNEGSKA (reference sequence). The V gene end was trimmed by 7 bases and the J gene end by 4 bases; junction bases not matched to a gene: 10. CDR3 length: 14 residues. DNA of the CDR3: TGCAGTGACGTTGGGGCCGGGAGGGCAGATACGCAGTATTTT. It is translated as CSDVGAGRADTQYF.

The genes are TRBV20-1 and TRBJ2-2; perhaps TRBD1 as D (5 bases). V gave up 6 bases and J gave up 6 bases, with 17 bases separating them. Germline V gene data show CDR1 as DFQATT and CDR2 as SNEGSKA (reference sequence). The CDR3 runs to 14 residues. The CDR3 coding sequence is TGCAGTGCCGATCGGCCAGGGATGGCCGGGGAGCTGTTTTTT. Residues: CSADRPGMAGELFF.

This chain links TRBV9 with TRBJ2-7; TRBD2 might be the D (5 bases). Germline CDR1 SGDLS, CDR2 YYNGEE. The CDR3 totals 15 residues. Trimming pared 4 bases from V and 2 bases from J, leaving 16 bases between. The CDR3 protein is CASSPGERRTYEQYF. CDR3 in DNA: TGTGCCAGCAGCCCAGGAGAGCGGAGGACCTACGAGCAGTACTTC. Full variable domain (remainder filled in from reference TRBV9 and TRBJ2-7): DSGVTQTPKHLITATGQRVTLRCSPRSGDLSVYWYQQSLDQGLQFLIQYYNGEERAKGNILERFSAQQFPDLHSELNLSSLELGDSALYFCASSPGERRTYEQYFGPGTRLTVT.

This clonotype was detected a few times. The CDR3 loop is CASNPHRTGAEETQYF. The CDR3 nucleotides are TGTGCCAGCAACCCACACAGGACAGGGGCCGAGGAGACCCAGTACTTC. This chain joins TRBV6-1 and TRBJ2-5, with TRBD1 matching 9 bases. The trim removed 7 bases at V and 5 bases at J, leaving 14 bases unmatched. Germline CDR1 reads MNHNS; CDR2 reads SASEGT. This CDR3 comprises 16 residues.

This clonotype was recorded many times. The chain is built from TRBV28 and TRBJ2-3; D unresolved. The germline V gene has CDR1 MDHEN and CDR2 SYDVKM. V lost 6 bases to trimming and J lost 7 bases, with 14 bases between them. CDR3 length: 13 residues. The CDR3 DNA reads TGTGCCAGCAGCCTCCGGGTTGCGAATACGCAGTATTTT. This sequence encodes CASSLRVANTQYF.

This clonotype was seen only a few times. The genes are TRBV7-9 and TRBJ1-1; TRBD1 is a possible D gene (6 bases). The germline V and J ends were trimmed by 1 base and 4 bases, with 19 bases remaining between them. Germline CDR1 reads SEHNR; CDR2 reads FQNEAQ (reference sequence). The CDR3 totals 17 residues. The CDR3 DNA reads as TGTGCCAGCAGCTTAGGTTGGGGGCCCCGGGCGGGCACTGAAGCTTTCTTT. Encoded protein: CASSLGWGPRAGTEAFF.